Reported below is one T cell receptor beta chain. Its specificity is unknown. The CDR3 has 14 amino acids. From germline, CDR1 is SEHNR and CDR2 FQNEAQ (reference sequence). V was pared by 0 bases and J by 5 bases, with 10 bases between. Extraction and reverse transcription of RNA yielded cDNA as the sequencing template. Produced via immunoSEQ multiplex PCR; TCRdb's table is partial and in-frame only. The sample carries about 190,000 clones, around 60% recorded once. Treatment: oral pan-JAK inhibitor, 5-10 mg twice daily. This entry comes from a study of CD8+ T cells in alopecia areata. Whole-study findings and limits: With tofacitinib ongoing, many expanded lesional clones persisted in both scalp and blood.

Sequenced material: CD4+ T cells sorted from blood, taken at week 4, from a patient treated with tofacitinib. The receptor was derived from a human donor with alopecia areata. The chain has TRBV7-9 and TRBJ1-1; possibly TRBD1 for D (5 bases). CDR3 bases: TGTGCCAGCAGCTTAGCCAGGGACTGGACTGAAGCTTTCTTT. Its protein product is CASSLARDWTEAFF. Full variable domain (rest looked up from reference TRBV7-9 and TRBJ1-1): DTGVSQNPRHKITKRGQNVTFRCDPISEHNRLYWYRQTLGQGPEFLTYFQNEAQLEKSRLLSDRFSAERPKGSFSTLEIQRTEQGDSAMYLCASSLARDWTEAFFGQGTRLTVV.